The source of this T cell receptor (beta chain) is a study of CD8 T cells in Susac syndrome. In blood CD8+ and CD4+ T cells, TCR beta underwent sequencing. The CDR3 runs 16 residues. The germline gives CDR1 SEHNR, CDR2 FQNEAQ (reference sequence). Trimming cost V 4 bases and J 8 bases; bases outside gene matches: 13. RNA totalling roughly 0.45 to 1 ug underwent reverse transcription with random hexamers. One entry per CDR3 protein results from TCRdb running MiXCR on the immunoSEQ multiplex PCR reads. There are 150,000 to 180,000 distinct CDR3 sequences in the sample; 90% to 95% occur only once, and more than 0.2% lies in the top ten.

This chain connects TRBV7-9 to TRBJ1-4, with 7 bases lining up with TRBD1. The source is a human donor with multiple sclerosis. The sample taken for sequencing was CD8+ T cells from PBMCs. The CDR3 DNA reads as TGTGCCAGCAGCTCGCTACTCGGGACAGAGAGGGAAAAACTGTTTTTT. Amino acids: CASSSLLGTEREKLFF.